This T cell receptor beta chain was recovered during a study of cytomegalovirus exposure and HLA in healthy donors. Notes on this clone: Its antigen remains unknown.

At collection, donors were nominally healthy, but unrecorded immune exposures were probable. Use of 60 Vbeta and 13 Jbeta primers characterized the PCR. Clones were sequenced by immunoSEQ multiplex PCR, and TCRdb holds only the in-frame ones, with some missing. The data show around 55,000 clones, 70% to 80% seen once. The CDR3 is 14 amino acids. Germline lookup yields CDR1 SGHTA and CDR2 FQGTGA. The V end was cut by 5 bases, the J end by 1 base, with 6 bases between. General study points: In a later analysis, CMV-associated beta chains were mostly HLA-associated, it appeared. About 87% or about 30% of the time was how often most TCR beta V segments were productive, according to an earlier analysis. Fewer N-insertions than the approximately 610-donor mean were reportedly shown by an Asian-associated ancestry cluster in a later analysis.

The sequencing sample was made of PBMCs. The clonotype originates from a female donor in good health and CMV-seronegative. The chain combines TRBV7-3 with TRBJ2-6; D remains ambiguous. Written as DNA, the CDR3 is TGTGCCAGCAGCCACTCATCTGGGGCCAACGTCCTGACTTTC. Protein product: CASSHSSGANVLTF.